Shown below are 8 T cell receptor beta chains from a single sample sequenced in a study of blood T cell repertoires in COVID-19. Generated by immunoSEQ multiplex PCR, the TCRdb table keeps only in-frame clones and is missing some. The sample lists about 320,000 clones; approximately 89% were seen once. Sequencing was done on a sample of peripheral blood. These receptors originate from a woman aged 25 to 39 with COVID-19, enrolled during active disease.

V is TRBV5-1 and J is TRBJ1-4; the match to TRBD1 covers 7 bases. This CDR3 comprises 15 residues. Germline CDR1 is SGHRS and CDR2 is YFSETQ. The V segment lost 4 bases and the J segment 4 bases; nucleotides outside the gene matches: 7. CDR3 bases: TGCGCCAGCAGCAGAAGGACAGGTTTTAATGAAAAACTGTTTTTT. Encoded protein: CASSRRTGFNEKLFF. The whole variable domain, remainder taken from reference TRBV5-1 and TRBJ1-4, is KAGVTQTPRYLIKTRGQQVTLSCSPISGHRSVSWYQQTPGQGLQFLFEYFSETQRNKGNFPGRFSGRQFSNSRSEMNVSTLELGDSALYLCASSRRTGFNEKLFFGSGTQLSVL.

The chain employs TRBV5-4 and TRBJ2-7; 7 nucleotides agree with TRBD1. V shed 7 bases and J 5 bases; nucleotides not matched to a gene: 9. This CDR3 is built from 13 residues. CDR1 SGHNT and CDR2 YYREEE come from the germline V gene (reference sequence). The CDR3 loop is CASGLTGWHEQYF. CDR3 nucleotides: TGTGCCAGCGGTTTGACAGGGTGGCACGAGCAGTACTTC.

This clone was detected once. The genes are TRBV25-1 and TRBJ1-1; 9 nucleotides line up with TRBD1. V trimming: 4 bases; J trimming: 0 bases; junction bases outside the gene matches: 6. This CDR3 has 16 amino acids. Germline assignment: CDR1 MGHDK and CDR2 SYGVNS. The chain's CDR3 is CASSARGTGLNTEAFF. The CDR3 DNA reads as TGTGCCAGCAGTGCCCGGGGGACAGGGTTGAACACTGAAGCTTTCTTT.

The rearrangement links TRBV27 to TRBJ2-1; D uncertain. Germline V CDR1 and CDR2: MNHEY, SMNVEV (reference sequence). This CDR3 has 12 amino acids. V dropped 6 bases and J dropped 10 bases, with 13 bases sitting between them. The CDR3: CASSPSFPEQFF. DNA of the CDR3: TGTGCCAGCAGCCCGTCGTTTCCCGAGCAGTTCTTC.

This chain links TRBV14 with TRBJ1-2, with a tentative D call TRBD1 (6 bases). Germline V gene data show CDR1 as SGHDN and CDR2 as FVKESK. This CDR3 spans 13 amino acids. The V end was cut by 3 bases, the J end by 1 base, with 6 bases between. CDR3 residues: CASSQGHNYGYTF. CDR3 sequence (DNA): TGTGCCAGCAGCCAGGGACATAACTATGGCTACACCTTC.

This clone was seen only once. The chain combines TRBV4-1 with TRBJ1-5; the D gene is possibly TRBD1 (5 bases). The germline CDR1 and CDR2 sequences are MGHRA and YSYEKL. This CDR3 spans 13 amino acids. The V gene lost 6 bases and the J gene lost 5 bases, with 11 bases spanning the gap. CDR3 sequence: CASSLSGDQPQHF. Written as DNA, the CDR3 is TGCGCCAGCAGTCTTTCGGGGGATCAGCCCCAGCATTTT.

This chain connects TRBV7-6 to TRBJ1-3; 7 nucleotides align to TRBD1. There are 16 residues in the CDR3. Germline trimming cut 1 base from V and 0 bases from J; bases unmatched to any gene: 3. In germline, CDR1 is SGHVS, CDR2 FNYEAQ. This CDR3 is CASSLGGQHSGNTIYF. CDR3 sequence (DNA): TGTGCCAGCAGCTTAGGGGGACAGCACTCTGGAAACACCATATATTTT. Complete variable domain (other parts from reference TRBV7-6 and TRBJ1-3): GAGVSQSPRYKVTKRGQDVALRCDPISGHVSLYWYRQALGQGPEFLTYFNYEAQQDKSGLPNDRFSAERPEGSISTLTIQRTEQRDSAMYRCASSLGGQHSGNTIYFGEGSWLTVV.

This sequence joins TRBV7-6 and TRBJ1-4; possible D gene TRBD1, 5 bases. This CDR3 spans 15 amino acids. The V gene's germline CDR1 is SGHVS and CDR2 FNYEAQ. The V end lost 5 bases, the J end lost 0 bases, and 10 bases lay between the germline ends. The CDR3 nucleotides read TGTGCCAGCAGCCAGGGTGTATCAACTAATGAAAAACTGTTTTTT. It specifies CASSQGVSTNEKLFF.